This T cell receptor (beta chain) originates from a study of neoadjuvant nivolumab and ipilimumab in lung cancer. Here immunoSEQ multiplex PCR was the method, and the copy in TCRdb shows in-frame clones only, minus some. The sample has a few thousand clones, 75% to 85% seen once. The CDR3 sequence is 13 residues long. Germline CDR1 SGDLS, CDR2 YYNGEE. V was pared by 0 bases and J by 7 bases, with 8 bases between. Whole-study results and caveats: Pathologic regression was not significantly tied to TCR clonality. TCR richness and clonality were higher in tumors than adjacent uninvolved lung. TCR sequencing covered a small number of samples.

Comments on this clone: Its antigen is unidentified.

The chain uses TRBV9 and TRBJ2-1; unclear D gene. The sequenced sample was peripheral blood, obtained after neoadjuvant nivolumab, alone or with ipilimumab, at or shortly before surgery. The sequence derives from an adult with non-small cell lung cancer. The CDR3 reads CASSVDLTNEQFF. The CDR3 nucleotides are TGTGCCAGCAGCGTAGACCTTACAAATGAGCAGTTCTTC.